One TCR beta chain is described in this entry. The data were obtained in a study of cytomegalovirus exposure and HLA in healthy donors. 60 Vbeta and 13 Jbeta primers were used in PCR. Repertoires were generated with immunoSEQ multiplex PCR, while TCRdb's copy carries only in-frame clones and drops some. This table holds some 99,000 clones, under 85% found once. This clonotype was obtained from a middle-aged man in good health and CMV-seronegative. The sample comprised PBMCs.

The CDR3 loop is CASSDLLYEQYF. The CDR3 DNA follows: TGTGCCAGCAGTGATCTTCTATACGAGCAGTACTTC. The V call is TRBV25-1, the J call TRBJ2-7; unclear D gene. V was pared by 3 bases and J by 4 bases, with 7 bases between. This CDR3 has 12 residues. Germline CDR1 and CDR2: MGHDK and SYGVNS.